The 30 T cell receptor beta chains given below trace back to one sample, sequenced in a study of T cells after yellow fever vaccination. In TCRdb, the 5' RACE reads were re-called with MiXCR into one record per CDR3 protein. Among some 240,000 distinct CDR3 sequences listed, about 3.7% were seen once. This material consisted of PBMCs, taken 15 days after the yellow fever booster vaccination. These receptors originate from a man aged 18 to 30 who received the YFV17D yellow fever vaccine.

This clonotype was picked up many times. This chain uses TRBV7-3 with TRBJ2-3, with 10 bases matching TRBD2. Germline CDR1 reads SGHTA; CDR2 reads FQGTGA. CDR3 length equals 15 residues. V shed 5 bases and J 6 bases; nucleotides not matched to a gene: 8. The CDR3 coding sequence is TGTGCCAGCAGCCTGAGACTAGCGGGTGGTGATACGCAGTATTTT. This gives the protein CASSLRLAGGDTQYF.

Many counts were recorded for this clonotype. The chain has TRBV6-2 or TRBV6-3 and TRBJ1-6; 9 positions match TRBD1. CDR3 length: 14 residues. Trimming at V came to 2 bases and at J to 7 bases, leaving 0 bases not matched to a gene. Germline V CDR1 and CDR2: MNHEY, SVGEGT. CDR3 amino acids: CASSYDRGNSPLHF. CDR3 sequence (DNA): TGTGCCAGCAGTTACGACAGGGGGAATTCACCCCTCCACTTT.

This clonotype was recorded many times. This rearrangement joins TRBV12-3 or TRBV12-4 to TRBJ1-2; the D is unclear. Between the trimmed V and J ends, which lost 4 bases and 9 bases, there was a span of 12 bases. CDR3 length equals 12 residues. CDR3: CASSSGPIRYTF. The CDR3 nucleotides are TGTGCCAGCAGTTCCGGGCCGATCCGCTACACCTTC.

In its sample, this clonotype was seen many times. The chain uses TRBV4-3 and TRBJ2-1, with D unresolved. The V end was cut by 1 base, the J end by 9 bases, with 10 bases between. The V gene's germline CDR1 is LGHNA and CDR2 YSLEER. The CDR3 sequence is 13 residues long. CDR3 bases: TGCGCCAGCAGCCAAGTAGGAACCGGTGAGCAGTTCTTC. Translated, it gives CASSQVGTGEQFF.

In this sample, this clonotype turned up many times. The genes are TRBV5-1 and TRBJ2-1, with 8 bases fitting TRBD2. With V trimmed by 4 bases and J by 6 bases, 24 bases remained unmatched. CDR3 length equals 20 residues. Germline CDR1 SGHRS, CDR2 YFSETQ. CDR3 loop: CASSKEDVRGARGLVNEQFF. Here the CDR3 DNA reads TGCGCCAGCAGCAAAGAGGACGTGCGGGGGGCGCGGGGGTTGGTCAATGAGCAGTTCTTC. Using reference TRBV5-1 and TRBJ2-1 for the parts outside the CDR3, the full variable domain is KAGVTQTPRYLIKTRGQQVTLSCSPISGHRSVSWYQQTPGQGLQFLFEYFSETQRNKGNFPGRFSGRQFSNSRSEMNVSTLELGDSALYLCASSKEDVRGARGLVNEQFFGPGTRLTVL.

This clonotype was found many times. The gene calls are TRBV5-4 and TRBJ2-1, with D perhaps assigned TRBD1 or TRBD2 (6 bases each). Deletions cut 5 bases from V and 1 base from J, with 13 bases between. This CDR3 contains 15 residues. Germline V CDR1 and CDR2: SGHNT, YYREEE (reference sequence). Here the CDR3 reads CASRRGASSYNEQFF. CDR3 nucleotides: TGTGCCAGCAGGAGGGGGGCCAGTTCCTACAATGAGCAGTTCTTC.

There are many counts of this clonotype. The chain joins TRBV9 to TRBJ1-1; D possibly corresponds to TRBD1 (6 bases). V shed 5 bases and J shed 4 bases, with 18 bases lying between them. Germline V CDR1 and CDR2: SGDLS, YYNGEE. CDR3 size: 15 residues. CDR3 loop: CASSETPGAITEAFF. CDR3 nucleotides: TGTGCCAGCAGTGAGACTCCAGGGGCGATCACTGAAGCTTTCTTT.

This clonotype was detected ten times or more. For the CDR3, the DNA is TGTGCCAGCAGCCAGGACTTCCAAGATACGCAGTATTTT. It codes for CASSQDFQDTQYF. This sequence joins TRBV7-8 and TRBJ2-3; the D gene is possibly TRBD2 (5 bases). V was pared by 5 bases and J by 5 bases, with 11 bases between. Looked up from germline, CDR1 is SGHVS and CDR2 is FQNEAQ. The length of the CDR3 is 13 residues.

The chain employs TRBV9 and TRBJ1-2; D is possibly TRBD1 (5 bases). V shed 4 bases and J shed 8 bases, with 15 bases lying between them. The CDR3 is 13 residues long. CDR1 and CDR2 from the germline V gene are SGDLS and YYNGEE. The CDR3 region is CASSPRGRGGYTF. The CDR3 nucleotides read TGTGCCAGCAGCCCTAGAGGGAGGGGCGGCTACACCTTC.

This clonotype was seen ten or more times. The rearrangement uses TRBV7-6 and TRBJ2-3; D is uncertain. The germline V gene has CDR1 SGHVS and CDR2 FNYEAQ. This CDR3 contains 12 residues. Trimming left V 3 bases short and J 5 bases short, with 6 bases between. The CDR3 DNA reads as TGTGCCAGCAGCTTCGGTGAAGATACGCAGTATTTT. Translation: CASSFGEDTQYF.

This clonotype was detected many times. V usage is TRBV7-2 and J usage is TRBJ1-1; D gene uncertain. The ends were cut back, 5 bases at V and 13 bases at J, with 14 bases in the middle. CDR3 length: 11 residues. Germline V gene lookup returns CDR1 SGHTA and CDR2 FQGNSA. The chain's CDR3 is CASSLSTKLFF. Here the CDR3 DNA reads TGTGCCAGCAGCCTATCAACGAAGCTTTTCTTT.

This clonotype was seen at least ten times. The rearrangement uses TRBV5-1 and TRBJ2-3, with 7 bases identical to TRBD2. The CDR3 is 13 residues long. Per germline, CDR1 SGHRS and CDR2 YFSETQ. With V trimmed by 4 bases and J by 4 bases, 3 bases remained unmatched. CDR3 loop: CASSLTSPDTQYF. As DNA, the CDR3 is TGCGCCAGCAGCCTGACTAGCCCAGATACGCAGTATTTT.

Remarks on this clonotype: This clone may be a read error of a much larger clone one base away. The chain is built from TRBV6-1 and TRBJ1-1, with 7 bases fitting TRBD1. The germline CDR1 and CDR2 sequences are MNHNS and SASEGT. This CDR3 is built from 14 residues. The CDR3 sequence: CSSLNSGGITEAFF. In nucleotides, the CDR3 is TGTTCCAGCTTGAACTCAGGGGGGATTACTGAAGCTTTCTTT.

The chain couples TRBV7-2 to TRBJ1-2; perhaps TRBD1 as D (6 bases). The V and J ends lost 3 bases and 5 bases respectively, with 16 bases between them. The CDR3 loop spans 15 amino acids. Per germline, CDR1 SGHTA and CDR2 FQGNSA. The CDR3 DNA reads as TGTGCCAGCAGCTTCTCGAGGACAGACTTTTATGGCTACACCTTC. Protein product: CASSFSRTDFYGYTF. The full variable domain, rest sourced from reference TRBV7-2 and TRBJ1-2, is GAGVSQSPSNKVTEKGKDVELRCDPISGHTALYWYRQSLGQGLEFLIYFQGNSAPDKSGLPSDRFSAERTGGSVSTLTIQRTQQEDSAVYLCASSFSRTDFYGYTFGSGTRLTVV.

In this sample, this clonotype turned up many times. The CDR3 sequence is CAVRTSGGETQYF. The CDR3 DNA is TGTGCGGTTAGGACTAGCGGGGGAGAGACCCAGTACTTC. The chain employs TRBV6-5 and TRBJ2-5, with 13 bases identical to TRBD2. CDR3 length: 13 amino acids. CDR1 and CDR2 from the germline V gene are MNHEY and SVGAGI.

Many counts were recorded for this clonotype. The V call is TRBV5-1, the J call TRBJ2-3; D possibly uses TRBD1 or TRBD2 (6 bases each). Germline V gene lookup returns CDR1 SGHRS and CDR2 YFSETQ. CDR3 length: 14 amino acids. Trimming stripped 4 bases from V and 2 bases from J, with 11 bases between. CDR3 nucleotides: TGCGCCAGCAGCCCCGGGGGCGACACAGATACGCAGTATTTT. Its translation: CASSPGGDTDTQYF.

The table lists this clonotype with many counts. The chain recombines TRBV4-3 with TRBJ2-1; D remains ambiguous. Trimming pared 0 bases from V and 8 bases from J, leaving 11 bases between. The CDR3 contains 14 residues. Germline V gene sequence: CDR1 LGHNA, CDR2 YSLEER. The CDR3 bases are TGCGCCAGCAGCCAAGACGTAAGTTTCGATGAGCAGTTCTTC. Protein product: CASSQDVSFDEQFF.

At least ten counts were recorded for this clonotype. The rearrangement joins TRBV4-3 to TRBJ1-1; no clear D gene. Germline V gene lookup returns CDR1 LGHNA and CDR2 YSLEER. The CDR3 runs 15 residues. Trimming left V 0 bases short and J 1 base short, with 9 bases between. The CDR3 DNA is TGCGCCAGCAGCCAAGAAGCGGGCGGGAACACTGAAGCTTTCTTT. Its protein product is CASSQEAGGNTEAFF.

This clonotype was recorded many times. This chain connects TRBV13 to TRBJ2-1; weak D call: TRBD2 (6 bases). Trimming cost V 6 bases and J 0 bases, with 12 bases left between them. The CDR3 loop spans 15 amino acids. The germline CDR1 and CDR2 sequences are PRHDT and FYEKMQ (reference sequence). CDR3 DNA: TGTGCCAGCAGTTGGCGGGGCAGCTCCTACAATGAGCAGTTCTTC. Translation: CASSWRGSSYNEQFF.

This clonotype was counted ten times or more. The rearrangement links TRBV5-1 to TRBJ2-1; D unclear. Deletions cut 0 bases from V and 0 bases from J, with 4 bases between. The CDR3 covers 14 residues. Per the germline V gene, CDR1 is SGHRS and CDR2 is YFSETQ. This CDR3 is CASSLEGSYNEQFF. For the CDR3, the DNA is TGCGCCAGCAGCTTGGAGGGCTCCTACAATGAGCAGTTCTTC.

This clonotype was seen at least ten times. This chain joins TRBV20-1 and TRBJ2-3; 8 bases agree with TRBD2. V was clipped by 5 bases and J by 4 bases; unmatched bases: 14. CDR1 is DFQATT, CDR2 SNEGSKA, per germline (reference sequence). This CDR3 contains 16 residues. CDR3 residues: CSASGIAGKDADTQYF. The CDR3 DNA sequence: TGCAGTGCTTCGGGAATAGCGGGGAAGGACGCAGATACGCAGTATTTT.

This clonotype was seen many times. This chain uses TRBV4-3 with TRBJ1-5, with D perhaps TRBD1 (6 bases). V lost 3 bases and J 5 bases, leaving 14 bases between the germline ends. CDR1 is LGHNA and CDR2 is YSLEER in the germline V gene. The CDR3 spans 15 residues. The CDR3 sequence: CASSHLRGGDQPQHF. CDR3 nucleotides: TGCGCCAGCAGCCACCTGAGGGGGGGGGATCAGCCCCAGCATTTT.

This clonotype was recorded at least ten times. V gene TRBV3-1 combines with J gene TRBJ1-1; no clear D. This CDR3 comprises 14 residues. V dropped 0 bases and J dropped 8 bases, with 13 bases sitting between them. The germline gives CDR1 LGHDT, CDR2 YNNKEL (reference sequence). The CDR3 DNA follows: TGTGCCAGCAGCCAAGACTTACAGCCTCTAGAAGCTTTCTTT. It specifies CASSQDLQPLEAFF.

This clonotype was recorded many times. This chain connects TRBV6-2 or TRBV6-3 to TRBJ2-3; D tentatively reads TRBD1 or TRBD2 (5 bases each). Trimming took 6 bases from V and 6 from J, leaving 16 bases between them. Germline lookup yields CDR1 MNHEY and CDR2 SVGEGT. The CDR3 totals 14 residues. CDR3 loop: CASRLRGPGDTQYF. Here the CDR3 DNA reads TGTGCCAGCAGGCTCCGGGGACCCGGGGATACGCAGTATTTT.

This clonotype was counted ten times or more. The chain links TRBV7-2 to TRBJ1-5, with 10 bases that match TRBD1. CDR3 size: 17 residues. Germline values: CDR1 SGHTA, CDR2 FQGNSA. V dropped 2 bases and J dropped 5; count of bases not matched to a gene: 9. In nucleotides, the CDR3 is TGTGCCAGCAGCTTACTAGGGACAGGGGCCAAACATCAGCCCCAGCATTTT. Translating gives CASSLLGTGAKHQPQHF.

In its sample, this clonotype was seen many times. This chain links TRBV6-7 with TRBJ1-4; D may be TRBD1 (6 bases). TRBV6-7 is flagged as an ORF with uncertain function. The V and J ends lost 6 bases and 7 bases respectively, with 15 bases between them. The CDR3 is 14 residues long. The CDR3 loop reads CASSLRGPAEKLFF. CDR3 nucleotides: TGTGCCAGCAGCCTCAGGGGCCCGGCTGAAAAACTGTTTTTT.

The table lists this clonotype with a few counts. The genes are TRBV24-1 and TRBJ2-1; the match to TRBD1 covers 9 bases. CDR3 length: 16 amino acids. V was pared by 4 bases and J by 10 bases, with 13 bases of the junction left unmatched. Germline V lookup: CDR1 KGHDR, CDR2 SFDVKD. CDR3 sequence reads: CATSDAGTGQSREQFF. CDR3 coding DNA: TGTGCCACCAGTGACGCGGGGACAGGGCAGTCACGGGAGCAGTTCTTC.

This chain links TRBV29-1 with TRBJ2-1; TRBD2 agrees at 8 bases. The V and J ends lost 7 bases and 2 bases, in that order; junction bases with no gene match: 10. The CDR3 runs 15 residues. The V gene's germline CDR1 is SQVTM and CDR2 ANQGSEA. In DNA form, the CDR3 reads TGCAGCGCCATAGGCCCGGGGGGGACCTACAATGAGCAGTTCTTC. Protein: CSAIGPGGTYNEQFF.

This clonotype was detected ten times or more. J is TRBJ2-2 and V is TRBV2; D may be TRBD2 (5 bases). The germline CDR1 and CDR2 sequences are SNHLY and FYNNEI. V shed 8 bases and J shed 5 bases, with 12 bases lying between them. The CDR3 totals 13 residues. The DNA of the CDR3 is TGTGCCAGCCGTCGAGGGTGGACCGGGGAGCTGTTTTTT. This gives the protein CASRRGWTGELFF.

Ten or more counts support this clonotype. The genes are TRBV29-1 and TRBJ2-3; 10 nucleotides align to TRBD2. The CDR3 spans 18 residues. V shed 6 bases and J 6 bases; nucleotides not matched to a gene: 21. Germline values: CDR1 SQVTM, CDR2 ANQGSEA. In nucleotides, the CDR3 is TGCAGCGTGGTAGCTCCCTGGCTAGCGGGGGCCGACCCGGATACGCAGTATTTT. Amino acids: CSVVAPWLAGADPDTQYF.